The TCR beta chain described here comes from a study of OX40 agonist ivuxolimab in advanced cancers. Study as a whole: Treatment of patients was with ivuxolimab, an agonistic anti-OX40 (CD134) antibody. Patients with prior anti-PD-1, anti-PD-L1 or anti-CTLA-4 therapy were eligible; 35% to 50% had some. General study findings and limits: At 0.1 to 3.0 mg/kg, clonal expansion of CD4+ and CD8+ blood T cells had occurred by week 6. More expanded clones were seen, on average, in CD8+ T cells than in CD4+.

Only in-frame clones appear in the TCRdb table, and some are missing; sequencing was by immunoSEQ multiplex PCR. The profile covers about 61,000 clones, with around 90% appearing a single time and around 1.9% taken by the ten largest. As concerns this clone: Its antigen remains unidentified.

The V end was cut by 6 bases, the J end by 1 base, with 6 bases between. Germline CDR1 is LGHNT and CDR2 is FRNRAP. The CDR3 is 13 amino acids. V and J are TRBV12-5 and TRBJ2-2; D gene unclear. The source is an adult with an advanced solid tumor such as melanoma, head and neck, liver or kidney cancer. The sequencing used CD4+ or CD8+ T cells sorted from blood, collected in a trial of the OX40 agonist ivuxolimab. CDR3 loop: CASGYGNTGELFF. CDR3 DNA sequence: TGTGCTAGTGGATATGGGAACACCGGGGAGCTGTTTTTT.